A single sample is the source of the 10 T cell receptor beta chains below, sequenced in a study of blood T cell repertoires in COVID-19. Some clones are missing from TCRdb's copy, which holds only in-frame ones; the method was immunoSEQ multiplex PCR. The table includes 35,000 to 45,000 clones, around four fifths detected once. The specimen sequenced was peripheral blood. The origin of the receptors is a man between 45 and 60 years old with active COVID-19.

The chain is built from TRBV7-2 and TRBJ1-1; TRBD1 aligns across 8 bases. The V gene's germline CDR1 is SGHTA and CDR2 FQGNSA. The CDR3 covers 14 residues. V shed 2 bases and J 7 bases; nucleotides not matched to a gene: 6. CDR3 residues: CASSLIQGAGEAFF. CDR3 DNA: TGTGCCAGCAGCTTAATCCAGGGGGCCGGTGAAGCTTTCTTT. Variable domain in full (rest from reference TRBV7-2 and TRBJ1-1): GAGVSQSPSNKVTEKGKDVELRCDPISGHTALYWYRQSLGQGLEFLIYFQGNSAPDKSGLPSDRFSAERTGGSVSTLTIQRTQQEDSAVYLCASSLIQGAGEAFFGQGTRLTVV.

The chain recombines TRBV12-5 with TRBJ2-1; 13 nucleotides align to TRBD2. CDR1 is LGHNT and CDR2 is FRNRAP in the germline V gene. The junction had 2 bases not matched to a gene; V was cut back by 1 base and J by 8 bases. The CDR3 is 15 amino acids. CDR3 loop: CASGLGTSGGDEQFF. The CDR3 DNA follows: TGTGCTAGTGGTTTGGGGACTAGCGGGGGCGATGAGCAGTTCTTC. Supplemented by reference TRBV12-5 and TRBJ2-1, the full variable domain reads DARVTQTPRHKVTEMGQEVTMRCQPILGHNTVFWYRQTMMQGLELLAYFRNRAPLDDSGMPKDRFSAEMPDATLATLKIQPSEPRDSAVYFCASGLGTSGGDEQFFGPGTRLTVL.

V usage is TRBV13 and J usage is TRBJ1-5; D gene ambiguous. The CDR3 sequence is 14 residues long. V gave up 0 bases and J gave up 0 bases, with 3 bases separating them. CDR1 is PRHDT, CDR2 FYEKMQ, per germline (reference sequence). The CDR3 here is CASSLGYSNQPQHF. DNA of the CDR3: TGTGCCAGCAGCTTAGGGTATAGCAATCAGCCCCAGCATTTT.

J is TRBJ2-4 and V is TRBV19; 10 positions match TRBD2. Germline V gene sequence: CDR1 LNHDA, CDR2 SQIVND (reference sequence). This CDR3 is built from 17 residues. J was trimmed by 6 bases and V by 2 bases; bases with no gene match: 10. The CDR3 sequence: CASSIRSSGRLGNIQYF. CDR3 nucleotides: TGTGCCAGTAGTATACGGAGTAGCGGGAGGCTGGGAAACATTCAGTACTTC.

This chain joins TRBV5-4 and TRBJ1-2, with TRBD1 identical over 11 bases. V gave up 4 bases and J gave up 7 bases; unmatched junction bases: 9. Germline V lookup: CDR1 SGHNT, CDR2 YYREEE (reference sequence). This CDR3 spans 15 amino acids. Here the CDR3 reads CASSTWDRGIIGYTF. CDR3 in DNA: TGTGCCAGCAGCACTTGGGACAGGGGGATAATTGGCTACACCTTC.

The rearrangement uses TRBV18 and TRBJ1-2, with 7 positions matching TRBD1. Germline V gene data show CDR1 as KGHSH and CDR2 as LQKENI. The CDR3 loop spans 13 amino acids. V shed 4 bases, J shed 7 bases, and the junction held 6 bases outside the gene matches. The CDR3 sequence: CASSHGQESGYTF. CDR3 DNA sequence: TGTGCCAGCTCACACGGACAGGAATCTGGCTACACCTTC. Supplemented by reference TRBV18 and TRBJ1-2, the full variable domain reads NAGVMQNPRHLVRRRGQEARLRCSPMKGHSHVYWYRQLPEEGLKFMVYLQKENIIDESGMPKERFSAEFPKEGPSILRIQQVVRGDSAAYFCASSHGQESGYTFGSGTRLTVV.

This clone was counted between two and nine times. The V and J genes are TRBV7-4 and TRBJ2-7; 9 bases fit TRBD1. This CDR3 is 15 amino acids long. Germline-derived CDR1 and CDR2 are SGHVT and SQSDAQ. J was trimmed by 4 bases and V by 2 bases; bases with no gene match: 6. In nucleotides, the CDR3 is TGTGCCAGCAGCTTATATGCGGGACAGGGATACGAGCAGTACTTC. It is translated as CASSLYAGQGYEQYF. The whole variable domain, filled in from reference TRBV7-4 and TRBJ2-7, reads GAGVSQSPRYKVAKRGRDVALRCDSISGHVTLYWYRQTLGQGSEVLTYSQSDAQRDKSGRPSGRFSAERPERSVSTLKIQRTEQGDSAVYLCASSLYAGQGYEQYFGPGTRLTVT.

The gene calls are TRBV6-5 and TRBJ2-7, with a weak D call TRBD2 (7 bases). Trimming shortened V by 7 bases and J by 3 bases, and 19 bases separated the two germline ends. The CDR3 length is 15 residues. Per the germline V gene, CDR1 is MNHEY and CDR2 is SVGAGI. The CDR3 loop reads CASTRGGDLSYEQYF. CDR3 nucleotide sequence: TGTGCCAGCACCCGAGGGGGGGACTTAAGCTACGAGCAGTACTTC.

The count of this clone is one. This chain connects TRBV14 to TRBJ2-3, with D maybe TRBD2 (6 bases). Between the trimmed V and J ends, which lost 3 bases and 2 bases, there was a span of 12 bases. The CDR3 consists of 15 residues. Germline V gives CDR1 SGHDN, CDR2 FVKESK. The CDR3 DNA sequence: TGTGCCAGCAGCCAGACTAGATCCAACACAGATACGCAGTATTTT. Encoded protein: CASSQTRSNTDTQYF. Looking up the rest from reference TRBV14 and TRBJ2-3 gives the full variable domain: EAGVTQFPSHSVIEKGQTVTLRCDPISGHDNLYWYRRVMGKEIKFLLHFVKESKQDESGMPNNRFLAERTGGTYSTLKVQPAELEDSGVYFCASSQTRSNTDTQYFGPGTRLTVL.

The chain carries TRBV6-6 and TRBJ2-7; TRBD1 agrees at 8 bases. Germline CDR1 is MNHNY and CDR2 is SVGAGI (reference sequence). J was trimmed by 5 bases and V by 9 bases; bases with no gene match: 9. The CDR3 spans 13 residues. The CDR3 nucleotides are TGTGCCAGTCGTCAGGGGGCGGGGAACGAGCAGTACTTC. This translates into CASRQGAGNEQYF.